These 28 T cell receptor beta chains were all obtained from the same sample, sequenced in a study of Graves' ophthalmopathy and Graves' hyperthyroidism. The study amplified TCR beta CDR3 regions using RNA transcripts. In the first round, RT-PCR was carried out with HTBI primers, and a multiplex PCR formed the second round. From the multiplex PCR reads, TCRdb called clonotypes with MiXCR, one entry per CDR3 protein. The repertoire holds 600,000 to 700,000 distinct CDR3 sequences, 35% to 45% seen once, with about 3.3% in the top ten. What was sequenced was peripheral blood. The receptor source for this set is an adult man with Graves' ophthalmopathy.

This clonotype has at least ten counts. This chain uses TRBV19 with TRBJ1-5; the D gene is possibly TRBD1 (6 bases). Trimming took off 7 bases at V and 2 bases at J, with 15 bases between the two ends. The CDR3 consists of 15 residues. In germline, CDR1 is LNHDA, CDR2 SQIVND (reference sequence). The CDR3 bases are TGTGCCAGTACCCCGGGGGGGGGGCGCAATCAGCCCCAGCATTTT. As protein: CASTPGGGRNQPQHF.

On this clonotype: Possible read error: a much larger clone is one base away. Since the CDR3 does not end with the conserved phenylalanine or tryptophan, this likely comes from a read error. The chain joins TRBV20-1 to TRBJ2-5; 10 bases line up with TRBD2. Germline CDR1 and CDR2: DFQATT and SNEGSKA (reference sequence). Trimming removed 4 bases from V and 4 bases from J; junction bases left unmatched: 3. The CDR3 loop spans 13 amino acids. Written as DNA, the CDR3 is TGCAGTGCTACACTAGCGGGAACAGAGACCCAGTACGTC. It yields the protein CSATLAGTETQYV.

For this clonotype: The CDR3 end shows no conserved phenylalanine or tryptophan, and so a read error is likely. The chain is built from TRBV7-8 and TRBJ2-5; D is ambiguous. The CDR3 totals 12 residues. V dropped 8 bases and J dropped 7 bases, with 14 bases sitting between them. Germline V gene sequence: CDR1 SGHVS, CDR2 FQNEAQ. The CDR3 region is CASESLGGTQYV. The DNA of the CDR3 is TGTGCCAGCGAATCGTTAGGCGGGACCCAGTACGTC.

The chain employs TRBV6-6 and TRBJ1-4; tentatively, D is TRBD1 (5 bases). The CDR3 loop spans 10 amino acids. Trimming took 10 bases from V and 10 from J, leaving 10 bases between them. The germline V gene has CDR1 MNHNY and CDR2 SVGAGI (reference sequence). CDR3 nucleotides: TGTGCCACCAGGGATGGAAAACTGTTTTTT. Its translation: CATRDGKLFF.

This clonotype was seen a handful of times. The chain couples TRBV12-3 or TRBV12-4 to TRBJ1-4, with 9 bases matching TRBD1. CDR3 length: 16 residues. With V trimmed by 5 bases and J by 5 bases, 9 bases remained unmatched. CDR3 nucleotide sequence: TGTGCCAGCAGTACCCGGCCGGGACAGGGAAATGAAAAACTGTTTTTT. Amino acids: CASSTRPGQGNEKLFF.

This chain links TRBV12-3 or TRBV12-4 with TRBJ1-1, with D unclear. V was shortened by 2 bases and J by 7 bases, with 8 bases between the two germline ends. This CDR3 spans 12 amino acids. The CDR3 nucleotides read TGTGCCAGCAGTTTATCTCGGGATGAAGCTTTCTTT. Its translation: CASSLSRDEAFF.

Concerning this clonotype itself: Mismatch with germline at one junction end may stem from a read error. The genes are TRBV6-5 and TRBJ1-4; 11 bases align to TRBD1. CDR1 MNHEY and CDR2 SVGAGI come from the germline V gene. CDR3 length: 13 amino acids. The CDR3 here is CVSRDRGSEKLFF. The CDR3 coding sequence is TGTGTCAGCAGGGACAGGGGGAGTGAAAAACTGTTTTTT.

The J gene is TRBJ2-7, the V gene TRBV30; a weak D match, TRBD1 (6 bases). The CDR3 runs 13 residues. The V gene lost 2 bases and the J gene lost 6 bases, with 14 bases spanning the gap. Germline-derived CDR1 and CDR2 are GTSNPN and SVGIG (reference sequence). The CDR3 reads CAWSRGQPSEQYF. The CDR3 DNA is TGTGCCTGGAGTCGTGGACAGCCGTCCGAGCAGTACTTC.

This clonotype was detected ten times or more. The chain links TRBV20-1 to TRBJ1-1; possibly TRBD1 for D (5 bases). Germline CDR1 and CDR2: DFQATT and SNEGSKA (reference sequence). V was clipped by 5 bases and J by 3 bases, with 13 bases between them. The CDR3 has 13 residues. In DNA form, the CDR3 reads TGCAGTGCTGAAGGGGCGTGGGACACTGAAGCTTTCTTT. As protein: CSAEGAWDTEAFF.

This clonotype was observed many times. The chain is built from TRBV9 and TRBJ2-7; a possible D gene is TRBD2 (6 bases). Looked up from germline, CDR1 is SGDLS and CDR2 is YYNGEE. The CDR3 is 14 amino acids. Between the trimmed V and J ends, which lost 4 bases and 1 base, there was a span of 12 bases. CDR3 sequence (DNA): TGTGCCAGCAGCTCGACCGGGACTTCCTACGAGCAGTACTTC. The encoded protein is CASSSTGTSYEQYF.

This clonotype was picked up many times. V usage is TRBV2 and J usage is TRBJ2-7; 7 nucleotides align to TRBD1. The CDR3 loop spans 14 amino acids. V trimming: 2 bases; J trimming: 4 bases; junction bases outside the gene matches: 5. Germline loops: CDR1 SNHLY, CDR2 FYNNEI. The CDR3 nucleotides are TGTGCCAGCAGTGAATTGGACAGGATGTACGAGCAGTACTTC. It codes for CASSELDRMYEQYF.

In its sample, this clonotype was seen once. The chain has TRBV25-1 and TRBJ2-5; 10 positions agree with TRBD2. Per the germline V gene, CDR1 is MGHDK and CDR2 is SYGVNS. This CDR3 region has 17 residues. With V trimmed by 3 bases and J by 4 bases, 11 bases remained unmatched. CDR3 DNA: TGTGCCAGCAGTGATGAACCACTAGCGGGACGTGGAGAGACCCAGTACTTC. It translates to CASSDEPLAGRGETQYF.

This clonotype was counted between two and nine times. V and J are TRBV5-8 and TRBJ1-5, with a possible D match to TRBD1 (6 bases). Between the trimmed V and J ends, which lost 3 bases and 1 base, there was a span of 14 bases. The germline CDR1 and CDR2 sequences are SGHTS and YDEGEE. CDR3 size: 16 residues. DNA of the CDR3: TGTGCCAGCAGCTCCCGTTTAGGGGGAAGCAATCAGCCCCAGCATTTT. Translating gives CASSSRLGGSNQPQHF.

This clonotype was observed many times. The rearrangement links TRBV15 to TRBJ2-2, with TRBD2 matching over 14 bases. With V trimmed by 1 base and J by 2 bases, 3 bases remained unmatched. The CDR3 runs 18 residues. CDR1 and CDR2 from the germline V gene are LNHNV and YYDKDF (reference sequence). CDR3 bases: TGTGCCACCAGCAGAGTGGGACTAGCGGGGGCAAACACCGGGGAGCTGTTTTTT. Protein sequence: CATSRVGLAGANTGELFF.

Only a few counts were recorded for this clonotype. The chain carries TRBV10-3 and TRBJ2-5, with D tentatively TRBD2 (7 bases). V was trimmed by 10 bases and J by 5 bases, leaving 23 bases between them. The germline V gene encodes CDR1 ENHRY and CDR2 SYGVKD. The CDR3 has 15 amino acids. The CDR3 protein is CASSLSARGPETQYF. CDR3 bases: TGTGCCAGCTCACTGTCGGCGCGGGGGCCTGAGACCCAGTACTTC.

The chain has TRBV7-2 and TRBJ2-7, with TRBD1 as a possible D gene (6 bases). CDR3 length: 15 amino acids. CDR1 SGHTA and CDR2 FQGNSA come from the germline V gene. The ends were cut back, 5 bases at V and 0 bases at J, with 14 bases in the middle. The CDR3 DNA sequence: TGTGCCAGCAGCGTCGGCCTGGACAGCTCCTACGAGCAGTACTTC. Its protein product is CASSVGLDSSYEQYF.

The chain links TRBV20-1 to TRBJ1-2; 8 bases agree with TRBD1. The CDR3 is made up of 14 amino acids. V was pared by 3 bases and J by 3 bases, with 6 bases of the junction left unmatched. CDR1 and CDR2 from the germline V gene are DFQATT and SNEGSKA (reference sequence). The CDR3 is CSASWTGYDYGYTF. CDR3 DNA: TGCAGTGCTAGTTGGACAGGGTACGACTATGGCTACACCTTC.

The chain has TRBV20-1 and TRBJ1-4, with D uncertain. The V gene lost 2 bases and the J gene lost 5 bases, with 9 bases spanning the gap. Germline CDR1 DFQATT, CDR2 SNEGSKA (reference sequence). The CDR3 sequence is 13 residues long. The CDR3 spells CSARFGRNEKLFF. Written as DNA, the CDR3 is TGCAGTGCTAGATTCGGGAGAAATGAAAAACTGTTTTTT.

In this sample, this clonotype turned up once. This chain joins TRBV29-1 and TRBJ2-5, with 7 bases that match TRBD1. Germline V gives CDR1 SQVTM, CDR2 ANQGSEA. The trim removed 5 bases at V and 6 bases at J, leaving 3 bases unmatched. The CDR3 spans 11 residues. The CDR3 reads CSVPGQKTQYF. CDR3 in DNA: TGCAGCGTTCCGGGACAGAAGACCCAGTACTTC.

CDR3 loop: CASSPQTGVGAFF. The CDR3 DNA reads as TGTGCCAGTAGTCCACAGACAGGGGTAGGCGCTTTCTTT. The chain uses TRBV19 and TRBJ1-1; TRBD1 matches 8 bases. The CDR3 is made up of 13 amino acids. Germline V gives CDR1 LNHDA, CDR2 SQIVND (reference sequence). The trim removed 5 bases at V and 11 bases at J, leaving 10 bases unmatched.

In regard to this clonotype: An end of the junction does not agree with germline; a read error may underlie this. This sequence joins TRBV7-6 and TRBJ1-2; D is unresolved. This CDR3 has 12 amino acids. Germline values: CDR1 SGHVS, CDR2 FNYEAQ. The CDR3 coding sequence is TGTTCCAGCAGCTTAGGTCACTATGGCTACACCTTC. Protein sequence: CSSSLGHYGYTF. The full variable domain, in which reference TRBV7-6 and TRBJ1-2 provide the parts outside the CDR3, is GAGVSQSPRYKVTKRGQDVALRCDPISGHVSLYWYRQALGQGPEFLTYFNYEAQQDKSGLPNDRFSAERPEGSISTLTIQRTEQRDSAMYRCSSSLGHYGYTFGSGTRLTVV.

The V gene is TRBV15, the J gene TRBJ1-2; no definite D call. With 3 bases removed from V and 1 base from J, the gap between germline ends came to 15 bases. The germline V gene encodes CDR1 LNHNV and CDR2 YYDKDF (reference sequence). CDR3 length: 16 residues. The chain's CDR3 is CATSSQGRRNNYGYTF. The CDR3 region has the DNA TGTGCCACCAGCAGCCAAGGACGGCGAAATAACTATGGCTACACCTTC.

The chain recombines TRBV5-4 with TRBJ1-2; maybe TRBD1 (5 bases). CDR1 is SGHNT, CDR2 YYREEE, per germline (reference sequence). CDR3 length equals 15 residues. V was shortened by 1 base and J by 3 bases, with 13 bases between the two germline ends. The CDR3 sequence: CASSLWGPLDYGYTF. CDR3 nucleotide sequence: TGTGCCAGCAGCTTGTGGGGCCCGCTAGACTATGGCTACACCTTC.

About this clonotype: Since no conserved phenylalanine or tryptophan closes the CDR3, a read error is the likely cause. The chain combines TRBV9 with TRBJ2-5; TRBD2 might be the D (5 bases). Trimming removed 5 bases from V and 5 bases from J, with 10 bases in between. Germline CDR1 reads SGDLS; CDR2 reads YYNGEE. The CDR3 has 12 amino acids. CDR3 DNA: TGTGCCAGCAGTTTATTAGCGGAGACCCAGTACCTC. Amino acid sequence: CASSLLAETQYL.

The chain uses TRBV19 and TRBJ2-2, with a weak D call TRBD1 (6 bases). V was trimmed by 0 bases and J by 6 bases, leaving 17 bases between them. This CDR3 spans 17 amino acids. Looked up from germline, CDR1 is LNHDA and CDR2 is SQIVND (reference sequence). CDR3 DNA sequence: TGTGCCAGTAGTATAGAGGGGGCCAGAGGTCTTGCCGGGGAGCTGTTTTTT. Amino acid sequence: CASSIEGARGLAGELFF.

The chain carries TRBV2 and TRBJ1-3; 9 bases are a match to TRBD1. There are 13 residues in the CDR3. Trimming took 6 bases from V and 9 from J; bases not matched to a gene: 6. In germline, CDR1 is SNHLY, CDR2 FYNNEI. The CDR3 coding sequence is TGTGCCAGCAGGGAGGACAGGGGTAGCACCATATATTTT. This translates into CASREDRGSTIYF. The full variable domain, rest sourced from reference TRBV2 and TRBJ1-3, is EPEVTQTPSHQVTQMGQEVILRCVPISNHLYFYWYRQILGQKVEFLVSFYNNEISEKSEIFDDQFSVERPDGSNFTLKIRSTKLEDSAMYFCASREDRGSTIYFGEGSWLTVV.

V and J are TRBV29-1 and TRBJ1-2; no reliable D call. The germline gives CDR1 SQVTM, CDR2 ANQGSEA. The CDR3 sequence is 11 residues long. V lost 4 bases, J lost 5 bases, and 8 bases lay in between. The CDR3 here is CSVVEGYGYTF. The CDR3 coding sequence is TGCAGCGTTGTTGAGGGTTATGGCTACACCTTC.

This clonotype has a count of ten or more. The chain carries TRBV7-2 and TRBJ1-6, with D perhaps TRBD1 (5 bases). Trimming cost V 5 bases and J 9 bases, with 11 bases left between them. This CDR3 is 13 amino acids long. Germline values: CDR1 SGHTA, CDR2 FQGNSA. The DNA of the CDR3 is TGTGCCAGCAGCGTCGGGACCCCTTCACCCCTCCACTTT. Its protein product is CASSVGTPSPLHF.